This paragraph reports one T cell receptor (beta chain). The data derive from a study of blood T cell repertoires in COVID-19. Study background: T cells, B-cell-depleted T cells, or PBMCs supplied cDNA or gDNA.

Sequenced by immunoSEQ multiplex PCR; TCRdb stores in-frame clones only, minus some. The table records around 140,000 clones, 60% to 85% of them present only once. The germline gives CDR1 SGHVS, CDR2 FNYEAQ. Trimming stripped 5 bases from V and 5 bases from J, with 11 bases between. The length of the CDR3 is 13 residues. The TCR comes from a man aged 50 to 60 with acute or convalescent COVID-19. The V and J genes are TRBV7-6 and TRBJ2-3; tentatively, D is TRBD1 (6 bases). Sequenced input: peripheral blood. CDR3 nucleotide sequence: TGTGCCAGCAGCCCCCAACAGGGAGATACGCAGTATTTT. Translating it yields CASSPQQGDTQYF. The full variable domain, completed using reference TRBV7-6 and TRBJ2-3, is GAGVSQSPRYKVTKRGQDVALRCDPISGHVSLYWYRQALGQGPEFLTYFNYEAQQDKSGLPNDRFSAERPEGSISTLTIQRTEQRDSAMYRCASSPQQGDTQYFGPGTRLTVL.